The clone carrying this TCR beta chain was seen many times. The antigen is not known. Per the germline V gene, CDR1 is DFQATT and CDR2 is SNEGSKA (reference sequence). CDR3 length: 14 amino acids. The V gene lost 5 bases and the J gene lost 0 bases, with 11 bases spanning the gap. This sample was taken from a study of T cells in Graves' hyperthyroidism and ophthalmopathy. Overall study: Peripheral blood was obtained at initial diagnosis, preceding any treatment. The study's findings and limits: Blood also carried most thyroid clonotypes expanded above 0.001.

What was amplified from RNA transcripts were TCR beta CDR3 regions. First-round RT-PCR of the TCR CDR3 relied on the HTBI primer set. TCRdb reprocessed the multiplex PCR reads with MiXCR, giving one entry per CDR3 protein. The sample lists about 740,000 distinct CDR3 sequences, 14% occurring once. Stable Graves' hyperthyroidism meant no ophthalmopathy progression within 18 months. The receptor's source is a woman aged 18-30 years with Graves' hyperthyroidism. The material sequenced was blood. The chain recombines TRBV20-1 with TRBJ1-3; D gene ambiguous. The CDR3 protein is CSAPSGSSGNTIYF. The CDR3 DNA sequence: TGCAGTGCTCCGTCAGGAAGCTCTGGAAACACCATATATTTT.